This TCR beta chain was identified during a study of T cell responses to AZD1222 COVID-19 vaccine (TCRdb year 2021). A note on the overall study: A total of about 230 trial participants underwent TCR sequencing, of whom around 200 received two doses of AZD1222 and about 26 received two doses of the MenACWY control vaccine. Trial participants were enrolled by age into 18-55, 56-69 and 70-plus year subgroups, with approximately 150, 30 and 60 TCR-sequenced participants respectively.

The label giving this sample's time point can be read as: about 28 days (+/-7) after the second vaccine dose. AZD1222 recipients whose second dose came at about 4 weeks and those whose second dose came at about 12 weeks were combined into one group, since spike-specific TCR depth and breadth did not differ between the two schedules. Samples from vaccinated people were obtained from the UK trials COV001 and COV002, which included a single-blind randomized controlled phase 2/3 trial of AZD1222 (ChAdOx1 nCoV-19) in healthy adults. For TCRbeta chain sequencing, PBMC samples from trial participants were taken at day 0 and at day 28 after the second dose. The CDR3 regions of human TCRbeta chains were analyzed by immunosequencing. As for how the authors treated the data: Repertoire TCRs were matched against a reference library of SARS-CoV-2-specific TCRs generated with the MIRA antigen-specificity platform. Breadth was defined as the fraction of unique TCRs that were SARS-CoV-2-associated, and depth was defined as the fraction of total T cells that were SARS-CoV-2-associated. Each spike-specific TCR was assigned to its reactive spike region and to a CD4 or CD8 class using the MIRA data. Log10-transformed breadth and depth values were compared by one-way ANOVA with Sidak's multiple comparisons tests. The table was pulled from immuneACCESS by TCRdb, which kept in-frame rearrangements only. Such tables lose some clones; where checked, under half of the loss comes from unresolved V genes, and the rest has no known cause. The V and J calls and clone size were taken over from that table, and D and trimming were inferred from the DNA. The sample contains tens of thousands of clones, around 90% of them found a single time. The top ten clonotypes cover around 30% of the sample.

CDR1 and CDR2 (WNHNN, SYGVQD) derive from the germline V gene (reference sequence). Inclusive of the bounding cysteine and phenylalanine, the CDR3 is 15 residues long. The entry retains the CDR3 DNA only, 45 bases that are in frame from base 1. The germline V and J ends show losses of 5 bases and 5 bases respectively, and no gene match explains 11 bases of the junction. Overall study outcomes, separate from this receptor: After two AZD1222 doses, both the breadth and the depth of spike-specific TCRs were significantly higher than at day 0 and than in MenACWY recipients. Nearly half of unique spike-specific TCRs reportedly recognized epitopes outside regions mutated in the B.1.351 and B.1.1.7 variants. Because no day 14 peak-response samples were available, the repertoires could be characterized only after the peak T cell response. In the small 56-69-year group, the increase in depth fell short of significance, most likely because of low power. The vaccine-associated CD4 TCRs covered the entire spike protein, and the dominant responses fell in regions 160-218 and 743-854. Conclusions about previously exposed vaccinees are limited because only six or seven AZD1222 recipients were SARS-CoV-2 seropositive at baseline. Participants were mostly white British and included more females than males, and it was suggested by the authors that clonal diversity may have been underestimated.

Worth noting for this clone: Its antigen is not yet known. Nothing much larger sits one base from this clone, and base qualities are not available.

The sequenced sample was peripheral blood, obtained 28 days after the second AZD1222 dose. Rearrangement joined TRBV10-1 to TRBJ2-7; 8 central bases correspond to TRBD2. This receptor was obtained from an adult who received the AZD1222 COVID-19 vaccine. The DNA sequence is TGCGCCAGCAGTCCGACTAGCGTTAGAATCCACGAGCAGTACTTC. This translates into CASSPTSVRIHEQYF.